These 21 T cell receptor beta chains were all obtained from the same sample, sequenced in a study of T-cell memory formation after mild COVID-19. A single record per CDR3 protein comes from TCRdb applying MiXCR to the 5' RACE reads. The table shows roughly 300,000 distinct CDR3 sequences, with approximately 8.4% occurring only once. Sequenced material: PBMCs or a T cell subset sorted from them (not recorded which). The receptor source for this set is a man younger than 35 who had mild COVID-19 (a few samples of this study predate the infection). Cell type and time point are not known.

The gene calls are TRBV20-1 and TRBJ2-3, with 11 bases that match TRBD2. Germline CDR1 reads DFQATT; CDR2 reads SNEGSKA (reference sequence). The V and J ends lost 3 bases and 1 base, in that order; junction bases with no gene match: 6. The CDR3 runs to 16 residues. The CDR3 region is CSASGLAGGRTDTQYF. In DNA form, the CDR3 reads TGCAGTGCTAGCGGTCTAGCGGGGGGCCGCACAGATACGCAGTATTTT.

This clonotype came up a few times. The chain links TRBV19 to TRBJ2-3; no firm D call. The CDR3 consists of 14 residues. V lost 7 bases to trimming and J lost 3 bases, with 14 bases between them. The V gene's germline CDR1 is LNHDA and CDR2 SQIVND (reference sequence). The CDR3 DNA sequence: TGTGCCAGTACTCCAAGCCCTGCTACAGATACGCAGTATTTT. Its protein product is CASTPSPATDTQYF.

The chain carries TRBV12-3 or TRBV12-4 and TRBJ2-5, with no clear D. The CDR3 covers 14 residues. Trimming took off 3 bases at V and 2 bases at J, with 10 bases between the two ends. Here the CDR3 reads CASSFPPRQETQYF. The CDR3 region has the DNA TGTGCCAGCAGTTTTCCCCCCCGGCAAGAGACCCAGTACTTC.

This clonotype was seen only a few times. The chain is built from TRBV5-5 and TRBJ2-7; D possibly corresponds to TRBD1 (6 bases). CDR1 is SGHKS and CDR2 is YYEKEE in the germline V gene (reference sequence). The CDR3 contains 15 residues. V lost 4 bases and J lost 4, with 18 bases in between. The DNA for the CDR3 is TGTGCCAGCAGCCCTGGGGGCCTTTCCTCATACGAGCAGTACGTC. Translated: CASSPGGLSSYEQYV.

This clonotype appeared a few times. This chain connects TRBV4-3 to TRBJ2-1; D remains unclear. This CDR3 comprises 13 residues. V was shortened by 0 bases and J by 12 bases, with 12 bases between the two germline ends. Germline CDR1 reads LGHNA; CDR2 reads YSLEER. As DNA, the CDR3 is TGCGCCAGCAGCCAAGATCACGGGCCTTCGCAGTTCTTC. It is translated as CASSQDHGPSQFF.

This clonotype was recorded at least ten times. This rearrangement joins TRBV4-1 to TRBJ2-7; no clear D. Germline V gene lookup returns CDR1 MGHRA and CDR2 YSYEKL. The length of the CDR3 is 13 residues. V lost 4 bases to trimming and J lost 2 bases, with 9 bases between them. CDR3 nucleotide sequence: TGCGCCAGCAGCCCGATCGGAGCCTACGAGCAGTACTTC. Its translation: CASSPIGAYEQYF.

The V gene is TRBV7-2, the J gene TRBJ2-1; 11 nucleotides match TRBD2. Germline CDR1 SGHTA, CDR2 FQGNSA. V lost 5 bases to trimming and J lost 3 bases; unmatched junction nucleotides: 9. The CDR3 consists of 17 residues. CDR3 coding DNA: TGTGCCAGCAGCCAGAGACTAGCGGGGTCACGCTACAATGAGCAGTTCTTC. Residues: CASSQRLAGSRYNEQFF.

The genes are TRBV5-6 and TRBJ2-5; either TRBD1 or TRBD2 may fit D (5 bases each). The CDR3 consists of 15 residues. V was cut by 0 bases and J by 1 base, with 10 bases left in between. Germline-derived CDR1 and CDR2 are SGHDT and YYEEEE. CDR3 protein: CASSLGDGLQETQYF. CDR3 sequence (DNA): TGTGCCAGCAGCTTGGGGGACGGACTCCAAGAGACCCAGTACTTC.

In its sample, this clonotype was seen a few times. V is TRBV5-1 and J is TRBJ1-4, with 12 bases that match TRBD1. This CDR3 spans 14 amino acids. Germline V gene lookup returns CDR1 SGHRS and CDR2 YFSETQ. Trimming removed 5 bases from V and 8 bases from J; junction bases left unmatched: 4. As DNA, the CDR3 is TGCGCCAGCAGGGCAGGGACAGGGGGCGAAAAACTGTTTTTT. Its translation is CASRAGTGGEKLFF.

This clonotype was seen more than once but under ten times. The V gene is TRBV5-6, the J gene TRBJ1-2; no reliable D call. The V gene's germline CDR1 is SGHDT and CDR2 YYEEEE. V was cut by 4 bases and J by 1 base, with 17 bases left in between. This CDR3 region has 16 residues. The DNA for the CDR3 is TGTGCCAGCAGCCCACCAACCAGATTACTTAACTATGGCTACACCTTC. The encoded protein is CASSPPTRLLNYGYTF.

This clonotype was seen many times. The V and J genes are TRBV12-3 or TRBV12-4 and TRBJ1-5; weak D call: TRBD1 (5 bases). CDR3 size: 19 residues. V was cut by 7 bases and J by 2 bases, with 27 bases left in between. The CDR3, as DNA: TGTGCCAGCACCGATCCCGCTGCAGGGTACACATCAGGCAATCAGCCCCAGCATTTT. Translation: CASTDPAAGYTSGNQPQHF.

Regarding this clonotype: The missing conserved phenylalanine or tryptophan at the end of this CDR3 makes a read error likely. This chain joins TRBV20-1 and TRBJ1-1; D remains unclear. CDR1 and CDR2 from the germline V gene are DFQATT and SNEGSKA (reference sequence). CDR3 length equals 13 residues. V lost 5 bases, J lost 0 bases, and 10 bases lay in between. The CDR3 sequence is CSAPKGMNTEAFS. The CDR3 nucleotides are TGCAGTGCTCCCAAAGGCATGAACACTGAAGCTTTCTCT.

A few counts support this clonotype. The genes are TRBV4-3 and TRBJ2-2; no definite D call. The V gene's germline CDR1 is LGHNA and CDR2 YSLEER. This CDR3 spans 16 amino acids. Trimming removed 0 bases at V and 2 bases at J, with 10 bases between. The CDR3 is CASSQDLISNTGELFF. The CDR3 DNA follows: TGCGCCAGCAGCCAAGATTTAATCTCCAACACCGGGGAGCTGTTTTTT.

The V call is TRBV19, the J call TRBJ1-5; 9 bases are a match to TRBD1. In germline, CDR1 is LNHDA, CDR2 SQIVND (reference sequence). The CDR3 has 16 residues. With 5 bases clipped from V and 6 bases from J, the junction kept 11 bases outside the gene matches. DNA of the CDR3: TGTGCCAGTAGTTTACGACCGGGACAGGGTGGTCAGCCCCAGCATTTT. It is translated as CASSLRPGQGGQPQHF.

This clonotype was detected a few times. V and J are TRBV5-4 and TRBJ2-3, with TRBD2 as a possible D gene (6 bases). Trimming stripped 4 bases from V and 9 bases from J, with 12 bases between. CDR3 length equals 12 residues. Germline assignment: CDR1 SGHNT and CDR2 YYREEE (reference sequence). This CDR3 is CASSPGTETQYF. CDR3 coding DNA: TGTGCCAGCAGCCCCGGGACTGAGACGCAGTATTTT.

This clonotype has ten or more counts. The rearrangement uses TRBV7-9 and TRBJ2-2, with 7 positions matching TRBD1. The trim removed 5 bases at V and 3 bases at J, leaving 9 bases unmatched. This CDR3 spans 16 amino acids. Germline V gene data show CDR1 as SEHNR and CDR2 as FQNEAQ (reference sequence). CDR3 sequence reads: CASSPSPGTDTGELFF. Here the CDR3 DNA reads TGTGCCAGCAGCCCCAGTCCCGGGACAGACACCGGGGAGCTGTTTTTT.

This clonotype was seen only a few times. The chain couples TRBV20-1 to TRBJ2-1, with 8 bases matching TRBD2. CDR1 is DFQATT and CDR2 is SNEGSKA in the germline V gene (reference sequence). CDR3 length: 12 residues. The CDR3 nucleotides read TGCAGAGCCAGCGGGGGAACGAATGAGCAGTTCTTC. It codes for CRASGGTNEQFF.

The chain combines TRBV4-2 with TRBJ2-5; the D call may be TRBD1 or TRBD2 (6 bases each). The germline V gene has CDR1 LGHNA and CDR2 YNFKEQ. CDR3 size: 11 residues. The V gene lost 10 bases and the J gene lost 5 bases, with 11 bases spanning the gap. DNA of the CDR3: TGTGCCACCCAAGGGGGGGAGACCCAGTACTTC. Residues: CATQGGETQYF.

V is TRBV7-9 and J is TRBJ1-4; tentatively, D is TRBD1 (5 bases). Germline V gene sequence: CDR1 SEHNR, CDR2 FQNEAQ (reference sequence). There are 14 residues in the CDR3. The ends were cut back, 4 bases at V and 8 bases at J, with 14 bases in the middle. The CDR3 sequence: CASSSAQVGEKLFF. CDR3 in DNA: TGTGCCAGCAGCTCAGCACAGGTTGGCGAAAAACTGTTTTTT.

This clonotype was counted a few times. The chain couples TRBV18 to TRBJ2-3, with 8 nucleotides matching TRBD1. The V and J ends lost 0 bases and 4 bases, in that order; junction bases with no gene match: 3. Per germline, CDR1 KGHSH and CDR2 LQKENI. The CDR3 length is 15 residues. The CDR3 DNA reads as TGTGCCAGCTCACCACCGGGACAGGCTTCAGATACGCAGTATTTT. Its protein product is CASSPPGQASDTQYF.

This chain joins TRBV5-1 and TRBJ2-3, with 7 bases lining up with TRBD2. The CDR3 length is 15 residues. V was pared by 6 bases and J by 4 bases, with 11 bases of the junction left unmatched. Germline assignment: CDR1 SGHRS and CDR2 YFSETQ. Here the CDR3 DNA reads TGCGCCAGCACCCCAACGCCGGGGGGTGCAGATACGCAGTATTTT. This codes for CASTPTPGGADTQYF.